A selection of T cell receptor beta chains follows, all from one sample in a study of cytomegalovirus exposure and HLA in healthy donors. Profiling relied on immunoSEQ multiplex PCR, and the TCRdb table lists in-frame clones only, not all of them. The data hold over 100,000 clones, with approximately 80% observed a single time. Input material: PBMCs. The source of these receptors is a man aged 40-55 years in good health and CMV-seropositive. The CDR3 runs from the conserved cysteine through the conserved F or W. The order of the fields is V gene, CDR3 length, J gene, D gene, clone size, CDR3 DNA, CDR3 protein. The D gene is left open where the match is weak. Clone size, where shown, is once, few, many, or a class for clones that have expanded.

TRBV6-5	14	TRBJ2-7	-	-	TGTGCCAGCAGTTACAGCGGCCCCTCCTACGAGCAGTACTTC	CASSYSGPSYEQYF
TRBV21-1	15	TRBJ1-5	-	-	TGTGCCAGCAGCAAAAACAGGGGGGACAATCAGCCCCAGCATTTT	CASSKNRGDNQPQHF
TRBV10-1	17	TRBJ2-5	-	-	TGCGCCAGCATTAGGGGACACTGGCCCTATTCCCAAGAGACCCAGTACTTC	CASIRGHWPYSQETQYF
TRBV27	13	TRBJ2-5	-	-	TGTGCCAGCAGCGCAGGATATCAAGAGACCCAGTACTTC	CASSAGYQETQYF
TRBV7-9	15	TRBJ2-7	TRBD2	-	TGTTCCAGCAGCCCTAGCGGGGGGTTTCGCTACGAGCAGTACTTC	CSSSPSGGFRYEQYF
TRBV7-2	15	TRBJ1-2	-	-	TGTGCCAGCAGCTTATGGCAGGAAGCTAACTATGGCTACACCTTC	CASSLWQEANYGYTF
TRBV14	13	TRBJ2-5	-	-	TGTGCCAGCAGCCAAGCCCCACAAGAGACCCAGTACTTC	CASSQAPQETQYF
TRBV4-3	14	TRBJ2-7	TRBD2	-	TGCGCCAGCAGCCAAGATAAGCAGGGAGGGGAGCAGTACTTC	CASSQDKQGGEQYF
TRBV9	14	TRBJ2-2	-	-	TGTGCCAGCAGCCCTCCTCTCCGCACCGGGGAGCTGTTTTTT	CASSPPLRTGELFF
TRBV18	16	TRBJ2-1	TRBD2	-	TGTGCCAGCTCACATAGCGGGGGGGCCAGCGTCAATGAGCAGTTCTTC	CASSHSGGASVNEQFF
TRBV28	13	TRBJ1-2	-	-	TGTGCCGGCAGCTTGATGGAGATATGGGGCTACACCTTC	CAGSLMEIWGYTF
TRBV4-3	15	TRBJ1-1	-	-	TGCGCCAGCAGCCAAGAAGGAGGGTCTGACACTGAAGCTTTCTTT	CASSQEGGSDTEAFF
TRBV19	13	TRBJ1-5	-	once	TGTGCCAGTCGTCCAGGTAGCAATCAGCCCCAGCATTTT	CASRPGSNQPQHF
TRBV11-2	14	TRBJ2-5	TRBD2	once	TGTGCCAGCAGCGCTAGCGGGGGGGGAGAGACCCAGTACTTC	CASSASGGGETQYF
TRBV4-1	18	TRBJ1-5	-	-	TGCGCCAGCAGCCAAGAGGGTCGGGGATTCGATAGCAATCAGCCCCAGCATTTT	CASSQEGRGFDSNQPQHF
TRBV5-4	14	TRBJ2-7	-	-	TGTGCCAGCAGTTTAGGGGTCAGAGACTACGAGCAGTACTTC	CASSLGVRDYEQYF
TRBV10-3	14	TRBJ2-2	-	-	TGTGCCATCAGTGAGGAGGCAGCGACCGGGGAGCTGTTTTTT	CAISEEAATGELFF
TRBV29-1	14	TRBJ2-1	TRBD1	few	TGCAGCGTGGATGACAGGGGCTCCTACAATGAGCAGTTCTTC	CSVDDRGSYNEQFF
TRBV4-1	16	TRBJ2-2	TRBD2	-	TGCGCCAGCAGCCAGTCAGGGAGGGAGGTCACCGGGGAGCTGTTTTTT	CASSQSGREVTGELFF
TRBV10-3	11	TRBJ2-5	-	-	TGTGCCATCAGAGCTTCAGAGACCCAGTACTTC	CAIRASETQYF
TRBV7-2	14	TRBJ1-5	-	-	TGTGCCAGCAGCGTCGGCGGGTCAGGACAGCCCCAGCATTTT	CASSVGGSGQPQHF
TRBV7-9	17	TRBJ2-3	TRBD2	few	TGTGCCAGCAGCCCTGGTCGGCTAGCGGGGGGGACCCATACGCAGTATTTT	CASSPGRLAGGTHTQYF
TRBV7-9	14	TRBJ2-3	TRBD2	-	TGTGCCAGCAGGACTAGCGGCAGCACAGATACGCAGTATTTT	CASRTSGSTDTQYF
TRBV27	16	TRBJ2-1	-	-	TGTGCCAGCGGGGCCAGACAGGCCTCGTCCTACAATGAGCAGTTCTTC	CASGARQASSYNEQFF
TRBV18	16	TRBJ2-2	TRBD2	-	TGTGCCAGCTCAACCCGACTAGCGGAGAACACCGGGGAGCTGTTTTTT	CASSTRLAENTGELFF
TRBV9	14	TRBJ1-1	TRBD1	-	TGTGCCAGCAGAACCGAGGGCAGGGGGGCTGAAGCTTTCTTT	CASRTEGRGAEAFF
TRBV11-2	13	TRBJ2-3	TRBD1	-	TGTGCCAGCAGCTGGGACAGGTCAGATACGCAGTATTTT	CASSWDRSDTQYF
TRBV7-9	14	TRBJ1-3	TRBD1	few	TGTGCCAGCAGCCGGACAGGGGGCTTTATCGGCATATATTTT	CASSRTGGFIGIYF
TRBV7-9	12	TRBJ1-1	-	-	TGTGCCAGCAGCTTCGTGAACACTGAAGCTTTCTTT	CASSFVNTEAFF
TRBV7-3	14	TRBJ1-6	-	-	TGTGCCAGCAGCTTAGACAGACAGAATTCACCCCTCCACTTT	CASSLDRQNSPLHF
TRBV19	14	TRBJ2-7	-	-	TGTGCCAGTAGTATTGGCGACGGGGCCTACGAGCAGTACTTC	CASSIGDGAYEQYF
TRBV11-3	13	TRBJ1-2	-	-	TGTGCCAGCAGCACAGACAGGTTCTATGGCTACACCTTC	CASSTDRFYGYTF
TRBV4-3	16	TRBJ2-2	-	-	TGCGCCAGCAGCCAAGAGGGCGGGTCGAACACCGGGGAGCTGTTTTTT	CASSQEGGSNTGELFF
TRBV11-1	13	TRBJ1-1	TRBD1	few	TGTGCCAGCAGCACCGCTAGGGACAGTGAAGCTTTCTTT	CASSTARDSEAFF
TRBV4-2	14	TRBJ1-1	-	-	TGTGCCAGCAGCCAAGATTTCAGGGGCACTGAAGCTTTCTTT	CASSQDFRGTEAFF
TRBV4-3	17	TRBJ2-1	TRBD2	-	TGCGCCAGCAGCCAAGCGGGACTAGCGGGGGAAATCAATGAGCAGTTCTTC	CASSQAGLAGEINEQFF
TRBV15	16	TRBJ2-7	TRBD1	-	TGTGCCACCAGCAGAGACCGGGACAGCTTGACCTACGAGCAGTACTTC	CATSRDRDSLTYEQYF
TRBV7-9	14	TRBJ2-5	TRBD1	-	TGTGCCAGCAGCTCCGGGACAGGTTCGGAGACCCAGTACTTC	CASSSGTGSETQYF
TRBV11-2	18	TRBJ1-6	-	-	TGTGCCAGCAGCTTACTTGCCGGGAGGGAGTGGAAGAATCCACCCCTCCACTTT	CASSLLAGREWKNPPLHF
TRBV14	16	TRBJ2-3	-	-	TGTGCCAGCAGCCAAGATCTCACAGGGCCCCTAGATACGCAGTATTTT	CASSQDLTGPLDTQYF
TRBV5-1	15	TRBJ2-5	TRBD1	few	TGCGCCAGCAGCCTTGGACAGGGCCCAACGGGTGGCCAGTACTTC	CASSLGQGPTGGQYF
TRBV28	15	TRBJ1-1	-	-	TGTGCCAGCAGTCCGCGTCGGGAGTTGAACACTGAAGCTTTCTTT	CASSPRRELNTEAFF
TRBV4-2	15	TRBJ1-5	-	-	TGTGCCAGCAGCCAAGTGGACACAAGCAATCAGCCCCAGCATTTT	CASSQVDTSNQPQHF
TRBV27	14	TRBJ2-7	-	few	TGTGCCAGCAGTTTTGAACAGGGCCCTTTCGAGCAGTACTTC	CASSFEQGPFEQYF
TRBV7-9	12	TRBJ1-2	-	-	TGTGCCTTTCTGGCCAGGGACTATGGCTACACCTTC	CAFLARDYGYTF
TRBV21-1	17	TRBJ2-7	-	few	TGTGCCAGCAGCAAAGTTAAGAACGACAGGGAGGTCAACGAGCAGTACTTC	CASSKVKNDREVNEQYF
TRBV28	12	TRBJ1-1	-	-	TGTGCCTCGCGGGAGGGCTACACTGAAGCTTTCTTT	CASREGYTEAFF
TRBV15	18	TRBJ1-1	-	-	TGTGCCACCAGCAGAGCCCCCAAACATAGCCGAACGAACACTGAAGCTTTCTTT	CATSRAPKHSRTNTEAFF
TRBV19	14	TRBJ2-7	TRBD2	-	TGTGCCAGTAGTTCGACTAGCGGGGCCTACGAGCAGTACTTC	CASSSTSGAYEQYF
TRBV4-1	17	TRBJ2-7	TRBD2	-	TGCGCCAGCAGCCAAGATCTTACTAGCGGGTCTTCCTACGAGCAGTACTTC	CASSQDLTSGSSYEQYF
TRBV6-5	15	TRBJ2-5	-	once	TGTGCCAGCAGTTACTCAAATTTGTGGGCCGGGGAGCAGTACTTC	CASSYSNLWAGEQYF
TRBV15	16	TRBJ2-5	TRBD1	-	TGTGCCACCAGCGCAACCTCGGGACAGGGATGGGAGACCCAGTACTTC	CATSATSGQGWETQYF